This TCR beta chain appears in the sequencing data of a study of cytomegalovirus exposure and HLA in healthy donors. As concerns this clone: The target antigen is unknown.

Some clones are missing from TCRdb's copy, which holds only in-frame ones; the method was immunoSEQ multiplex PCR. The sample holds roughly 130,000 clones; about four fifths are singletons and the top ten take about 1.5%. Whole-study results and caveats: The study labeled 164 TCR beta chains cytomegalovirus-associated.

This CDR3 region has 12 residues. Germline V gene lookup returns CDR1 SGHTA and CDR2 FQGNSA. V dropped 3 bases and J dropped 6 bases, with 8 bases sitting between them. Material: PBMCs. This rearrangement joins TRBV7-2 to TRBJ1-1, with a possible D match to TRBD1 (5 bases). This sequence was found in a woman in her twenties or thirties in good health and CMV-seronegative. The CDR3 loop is CASSFGHPEAFF. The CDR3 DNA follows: TGTGCCAGCAGCTTTGGACACCCTGAAGCTTTCTTT.